The 5 T cell receptor beta chains listed next were all sequenced from one sample in a study of molecular identifiers for immune sequencing clone quantification. TCRdb ran MiXCR on the PCR reads and lists one entry per CDR3 protein. The repertoire holds some 580,000 distinct CDR3 sequences, with about 25% as singletons. Sequencing was carried out using naive CD8+ T cells from blood, with Jurkat cell RNA spiked in. Subset here: FACS-sorted CD8+CD4-CCR7+CD45RA+ naive T cells. Source of these receptors: a human donor in good health. Some libraries in this study had Jurkat cell RNA spiked in.

This clonotype was seen ten or more times. This sequence joins TRBV7-9 and TRBJ1-1; no clear D gene. The germline V and J ends were trimmed by 0 bases and 0 bases, with 11 bases remaining between them. Germline V gene lookup returns CDR1 SEHNR and CDR2 FQNEAQ (reference sequence). The CDR3 totals 16 residues. Here the CDR3 DNA reads TGTGCCAGCAGCTTAGCTTATAGCAGGATGAACACTGAAGCTTTCTTT. Its translation is CASSLAYSRMNTEAFF.

There are a few counts of this clonotype. V is TRBV4-1 and J is TRBJ2-2; possibly TRBD1 for D (6 bases). V was pared by 1 base and J by 6 bases, with 6 bases between. The CDR3 has 13 amino acids. Germline lookup yields CDR1 MGHRA and CDR2 YSYEKL. The CDR3: CASSQGGPGELFF. The CDR3 DNA reads as TGCGCCAGCAGCCAAGGGGGGCCCGGGGAGCTGTTTTTT.

This clonotype has only a few counts. The rearrangement uses TRBV10-3 and TRBJ1-4, with 8 bases matching TRBD1. The ends lost 0 bases at V and 4 bases at J; junction bases unmatched: 1. Per germline, CDR1 ENHRY and CDR2 SYGVKD. CDR3 length: 15 residues. The CDR3 DNA is TGTGCCATCAGTGAGTCTGGACAGGGTAATGAAAAACTGTTTTTT. Encoded protein: CAISESGQGNEKLFF.

The sample holds many counts of this clonotype. CDR3 sequence reads: CASSIPGDTEAFF. The CDR3 nucleotides read TGTGCCAGCTCCATCCCCGGGGACACTGAAGCTTTCTTT. This chain links TRBV7-9 with TRBJ1-1; D gene ambiguous. The ends were cut back, 8 bases at V and 3 bases at J, with 13 bases in the middle. The germline V gene has CDR1 SEHNR and CDR2 FQNEAQ (reference sequence). This CDR3 spans 13 amino acids.

In this sample, this clonotype turned up a few times. The chain carries TRBV6-5 and TRBJ2-7; D remains ambiguous. Trimming stripped 9 bases from V and 2 bases from J, with 17 bases between. Germline assignment: CDR1 MNHEY and CDR2 SVGAGI. The CDR3 has 14 residues. The CDR3 DNA is TGTGCCAGTAATGGAGTAAATAATGCCTACGAGCAGTACTTC. The encoded protein is CASNGVNNAYEQYF.